The 30 T cell receptor beta chains presented below share a single source sample, sequenced in a study of CD8 T cells in Susac syndrome (dated by TCRdb to the late 2010s). The library was prepared using the immunoSEQ multiplex PCR assay. RNA was extracted with the RNeasy kit and 0.5 to 1 ug was reverse transcribed using random hexamers. TCRdb reran the public reads through fastp at Q25 and MiXCR, keeping productive beta chains. Duplicate CDR3 protein sequences are folded into a single record with the most common DNA and genes. Here the sample has about 280,000 distinct CDR3 sequences; more than 75% occur a single time. Together, the top ten hold around 0.11% of the sample. The specimen was CD8+ T cells from PBMCs. These receptor sequences come from a human donor with multiple sclerosis.

The V gene is TRBV12-3 or TRBV12-4, the J gene TRBJ2-1; D gene unclear. V lost 8 bases to trimming and J lost 8 bases, with 4 bases between them. This CDR3 is built from 9 residues. This CDR3 is CASGHEQFF. Here the CDR3 DNA reads TGTGCCAGCGGGCATGAGCAGTTCTTC.

In this sample, this clonotype turned up once. The V gene is TRBV15, the J gene TRBJ1-2, with D possibly TRBD1 on 6 matching bases. CDR3 length: 15 amino acids. Germline CDR1 reads LNHNV; CDR2 reads YYDKDF (reference sequence). Trimming removed 3 bases at V and 4 bases at J, with 15 bases between. This CDR3 is CATSRDRQTGYGYTF. The DNA of the CDR3 is TGTGCCACCAGCAGGGACCGACAGACAGGCTATGGCTACACCTTC.

The rearrangement links TRBV20-1 to TRBJ2-5, with 9 bases matching TRBD1. The CDR3 length is 13 residues. Germline CDR1 reads DFQATT; CDR2 reads SNEGSKA (reference sequence). The CDR3 loop is CSARTGEQETQYF. The CDR3 DNA sequence: TGCAGCGCCAGGACAGGGGAACAAGAGACCCAGTACTTC.

The gene calls are TRBV9 and TRBJ2-3; 12 bases match TRBD2. Germline V CDR1 and CDR2: SGDLS, YYNGEE. V trimming: 4 bases; J trimming: 5 bases; junction bases outside the gene matches: 5. This CDR3 contains 15 residues. CDR3 nucleotides: TGTGCCAGCAGCCCTAGCGGGAGGGTGCAAGATACGCAGTATTTT. Encoded protein: CASSPSGRVQDTQYF.

Turning to this clonotype: The junction differs from germline at one of its ends, possibly a read error. This chain uses TRBV28 with TRBJ1-1, with D perhaps matching TRBD1 (6 bases). Germline loops: CDR1 MDHEN, CDR2 SYDVKM. This CDR3 region has 13 residues. CDR3 sequence: CTSTPGEITEAFF. CDR3 in DNA: TGTACCAGCACCCCAGGGGAAATCACTGAAGCTTTCTTT.

This rearrangement joins TRBV13 to TRBJ1-1; D uncertain. Germline V CDR1 and CDR2: PRHDT, FYEKMQ (reference sequence). The CDR3 extends over 14 amino acids. V was shortened by 4 bases and J by 4 bases, with 13 bases between the two germline ends. CDR3 sequence reads: CASSSETRGTEAFF. CDR3 in DNA: TGTGCCAGCAGCTCCGAAACCCGCGGCACTGAAGCTTTCTTT.

V gene TRBV9 combines with J gene TRBJ1-5, with D possibly matching TRBD1 (5 bases). Between the trimmed V and J ends, which lost 0 bases and 5 bases, there was a span of 12 bases. The CDR3 sequence is 15 residues long. Germline CDR1 SGDLS, CDR2 YYNGEE. CDR3 sequence (DNA): TGTGCCAGCAGCGTAGAGGGGCGATTAGATCAGCCCCAGCATTTT. Amino acids: CASSVEGRLDQPQHF.

This rearrangement joins TRBV14 to TRBJ1-1; D uncertain. The CDR3 covers 13 residues. The ends were cut back, 4 bases at V and 1 base at J, with 7 bases in the middle. Per germline, CDR1 SGHDN and CDR2 FVKESK. DNA for the CDR3: TGTGCCAGCAGCCCCACGGAGAACACTGAAGCTTTCTTT. This codes for CASSPTENTEAFF.

V usage is TRBV20-1 and J usage is TRBJ2-7; 8 nucleotides match TRBD2. The CDR3 totals 13 residues. Germline CDR1 DFQATT, CDR2 SNEGSKA (reference sequence). Losses at the gene ends were 6 bases for V and 4 bases for J; bases not matched to a gene: 8. CDR3 in amino acids: CSAGGLVDYEQYF. The CDR3 DNA reads as TGCAGTGCAGGGGGACTAGTCGATTACGAGCAGTACTTC.

The CDR3 loop reads CASSPRLAGPDTQYF. In DNA form, the CDR3 reads TGTGCCAGTAGTCCCCGTCTAGCGGGACCAGATACGCAGTATTTT. The genes are TRBV19 and TRBJ2-3; 9 nucleotides line up with TRBD2. Losses at the gene ends were 5 bases for V and 4 bases for J; bases not matched to a gene: 7. Per the germline V gene, CDR1 is LNHDA and CDR2 is SQIVND (reference sequence). The CDR3 is 15 residues long. The full variable domain, completed using reference TRBV19 and TRBJ2-3, is DGGITQSPKYLFRKEGQNVTLSCEQNLNHDAMYWYRQDPGQGLRLIYYSQIVNDFQKGDIAEGYSVSREKKESFPLTVTSAQKNPTAFYLCASSPRLAGPDTQYFGPGTRLTVL.

V is TRBV28 and J is TRBJ2-7; 12 bases fit TRBD2. Germline V gene data show CDR1 as MDHEN and CDR2 as SYDVKM. This CDR3 region has 14 residues. With V trimmed by 5 bases and J by 6 bases, 5 bases remained unmatched. This chain's CDR3 is CASSHLAGGREQYF. CDR3 bases: TGTGCCAGCAGTCATCTAGCGGGAGGGCGCGAGCAGTACTTC.

This chain's CDR3 is CASSGNVNSPLHF. In nucleotides, the CDR3 is TGTGCCAGCAGCGGAAATGTTAATTCACCCCTCCACTTT. This sequence joins TRBV27 and TRBJ1-6; no clear D. Germline CDR1 reads MNHEY; CDR2 reads SMNVEV (reference sequence). The CDR3 spans 13 residues. Trimming removed 6 bases at V and 6 bases at J, with 9 bases between.

This chain uses TRBV6-1 with TRBJ2-5; 12 bases are a match to TRBD2. Losses at the gene ends were 7 bases for V and 4 bases for J; bases not matched to a gene: 4. CDR1 is MNHNS and CDR2 is SASEGT in the germline V gene. The CDR3 is 14 residues long. Written as DNA, the CDR3 is TGTGCCAGCACGACTAGCGGGAGCCTAGAGACCCAGTACTTC. Translated, it gives CASTTSGSLETQYF.

The chain carries TRBV19 and TRBJ1-5; D remains unclear. This CDR3 spans 13 amino acids. V was shortened by 3 bases and J by 6 bases, with 9 bases between the two germline ends. Per the germline V gene, CDR1 is LNHDA and CDR2 is SQIVND (reference sequence). The CDR3 DNA reads TGTGCCAGTAGTATGGGCGGGGTTCAGCCCCAGCATTTT. Protein product: CASSMGGVQPQHF.

This clonotype appeared a few times. This chain connects TRBV2 to TRBJ2-2, with TRBD1 matching over 8 bases. Germline CDR1 reads SNHLY; CDR2 reads FYNNEI. V lost 6 bases, J lost 2 bases, and 5 bases stayed unmatched. This CDR3 contains 15 residues. CDR3 amino acids: CASRGGQGNTGELFF. The CDR3 DNA is TGTGCCAGCAGGGGTGGACAGGGCAACACCGGGGAGCTGTTTTTT.

The V and J genes are TRBV12-5 and TRBJ2-7; the D is unclear. CDR1 and CDR2 (germline): LGHNT, FRNRAP. This CDR3 contains 15 residues. Trimming left V 3 bases short and J 3 bases short, with 15 bases between. The CDR3 here is CASGFYSFQGYEQYF. CDR3 bases: TGTGCTAGTGGTTTTTATAGTTTTCAAGGCTACGAGCAGTACTTC. The entire variable domain, with the rest obtained from reference TRBV12-5 and TRBJ2-7, is as follows: DARVTQTPRHKVTEMGQEVTMRCQPILGHNTVFWYRQTMMQGLELLAYFRNRAPLDDSGMPKDRFSAEMPDATLATLKIQPSEPRDSAVYFCASGFYSFQGYEQYFGPGTRLTVT.

The chain employs TRBV20-1 and TRBJ2-1; no definite D call. The ends were cut back, 6 bases at V and 3 bases at J, with 6 bases in the middle. The CDR3 has 11 amino acids. The germline V gene encodes CDR1 DFQATT and CDR2 SNEGSKA (reference sequence). Here the CDR3 DNA reads TGCAGTGCCCCGTTCTACAATGAGCAGTTCTTC. Translated: CSAPFYNEQFF.

This rearrangement joins TRBV9 to TRBJ1-1; D remains unclear. The V and J ends lost 0 bases and 0 bases respectively, with 3 bases between them. Looked up from germline, CDR1 is SGDLS and CDR2 is YYNGEE. CDR3 length equals 13 residues. This chain's CDR3 is CASSVDLNTEAFF. CDR3 nucleotide sequence: TGTGCCAGCAGCGTAGATTTGAACACTGAAGCTTTCTTT. Supplemented by reference TRBV9 and TRBJ1-1, the full variable domain reads DSGVTQTPKHLITATGQRVTLRCSPRSGDLSVYWYQQSLDQGLQFLIQYYNGEERAKGNILERFSAQQFPDLHSELNLSSLELGDSALYFCASSVDLNTEAFFGQGTRLTVV.

This chain links TRBV29-1 with TRBJ1-3, with D tentatively TRBD1 (6 bases). Germline CDR1 is SQVTM and CDR2 is ANQGSEA. V was cut by 6 bases and J by 0 bases, with 12 bases left in between. The CDR3 sequence is 14 residues long. CDR3 bases: TGCAGCGTCCGGGACATCCACTCTGGAAACACCATATATTTT. Protein: CSVRDIHSGNTIYF.

The rearrangement links TRBV27 to TRBJ1-1; D call uncertain. Trimming shortened V by 5 bases and J by 1 base, and 14 bases separated the two germline ends. This CDR3 is 15 amino acids long. Germline V gene data show CDR1 as MNHEY and CDR2 as SMNVEV (reference sequence). The CDR3 DNA reads as TGTGCCAGCAGTCTTTCCCGGACCGGGAACACTGAAGCTTTCTTT. It is translated as CASSLSRTGNTEAFF.

The J gene is TRBJ1-5, the V gene TRBV5-1, with TRBD1 as a possible D gene (5 bases). Germline V CDR1 and CDR2: SGHRS, YFSETQ. This CDR3 comprises 13 residues. V was cut by 4 bases and J by 4 bases, with 9 bases left in between. The CDR3 DNA is TGCGCCAGCAGCCCAGACAGTAATCAGCCCCAGCATTTT. Residues: CASSPDSNQPQHF.

The chain links TRBV12-5 to TRBJ1-2, with a weak D call TRBD1 (5 bases). The CDR3 extends over 13 amino acids. V was cut by 5 bases and J by 6 bases, with 13 bases left in between. Germline-derived CDR1 and CDR2 are LGHNT and FRNRAP. CDR3 protein: CASGTGPFDGYTF. The CDR3 bases are TGTGCTAGTGGTACGGGACCGTTCGATGGCTACACCTTC.

The chain employs TRBV12-3 or TRBV12-4 and TRBJ1-3, with 9 positions matching TRBD1. The CDR3 is made up of 15 amino acids. The V and J ends lost 5 bases and 4 bases, in that order; junction bases with no gene match: 6. The CDR3: CASSGDRAYGNTIYF. CDR3 in DNA: TGTGCCAGCAGTGGGGACAGGGCTTACGGAAACACCATATATTTT.

This clonotype was detected a few times. V gene TRBV6-5 combines with J gene TRBJ1-2; maybe TRBD1 (5 bases). Looked up from germline, CDR1 is MNHEY and CDR2 is SVGAGI. With 1 base removed from V and 3 bases from J, the gap between germline ends came to 9 bases. This CDR3 spans 14 amino acids. CDR3 sequence (DNA): TGTGCCAGCAGTTACTTGGGGCTCGACTATGGCTACACCTTC. This gives the protein CASSYLGLDYGYTF.

The V call is TRBV27, the J call TRBJ1-4, with 9 bases fitting TRBD1. The CDR3 totals 14 residues. Germline loops: CDR1 MNHEY, CDR2 SMNVEV (reference sequence). The ends lost 8 bases at V and 8 bases at J; junction bases unmatched: 9. CDR3 sequence (DNA): TGTGCCAGCCGGACGACAGGGGGTGGAGAAAAACTGTTTTTT. Encoded protein: CASRTTGGGEKLFF.

This clonotype was seen only a few times. The genes are TRBV7-2 and TRBJ1-6, with D hard to call. This CDR3 region has 14 residues. Germline V gives CDR1 SGHTA, CDR2 FQGNSA. The ends were cut back, 5 bases at V and 2 bases at J, with 7 bases in the middle. CDR3 sequence reads: CASSGNPYNSPLHF. CDR3 DNA sequence: TGTGCCAGCAGCGGAAATCCCTATAATTCACCCCTCCACTTT. The complete variable domain, with remaining parts taken from reference TRBV7-2 and TRBJ1-6, reads GAGVSQSPSNKVTEKGKDVELRCDPISGHTALYWYRQSLGQGLEFLIYFQGNSAPDKSGLPSDRFSAERTGGSVSTLTIQRTQQEDSAVYLCASSGNPYNSPLHFGNGTRLTVT.

The rearrangement uses TRBV2 and TRBJ2-1; 9 bases match TRBD2. CDR1 is SNHLY, CDR2 FYNNEI, per germline. V lost 11 bases to trimming and J lost 6 bases; unmatched junction nucleotides: 11. The CDR3 is made up of 14 amino acids. DNA of the CDR3: TGTGCCGGACACCCTAGCGGGGTTCTCAATGAGCAGTTCTTC. Encoded protein: CAGHPSGVLNEQFF.

The chain is built from TRBV20-1 and TRBJ2-1; possible D gene TRBD2, 5 bases. With 4 bases removed from V and 15 bases from J, the gap between germline ends came to 16 bases. This CDR3 region has 11 residues. The germline gives CDR1 DFQATT, CDR2 SNEGSKA (reference sequence). DNA for the CDR3: TGCAGTGCTACCAACTCTAGCCAAAGGTTCTTC. Encoded protein: CSATNSSQRFF.

This chain joins TRBV9 and TRBJ1-1; 9 nucleotides match TRBD1. The length of the CDR3 is 15 residues. Per germline, CDR1 SGDLS and CDR2 YYNGEE. Unmatched junction bases numbered 5, after V lost 0 bases and J lost 5 bases. The CDR3 protein is CASSVEGQGMTEAFF. DNA of the CDR3: TGTGCCAGCAGCGTAGAGGGACAGGGTATGACTGAAGCTTTCTTT.

The chain carries TRBV27 and TRBJ2-1; possible D gene TRBD1, 6 bases. V was clipped by 2 bases and J by 3 bases, with 8 bases between them. The CDR3 length is 14 residues. The germline V gene has CDR1 MNHEY and CDR2 SMNVEV (reference sequence). The CDR3 nucleotides read TGTGCCAGCAGTTTAGGACAGTACTACAATGAGCAGTTCTTC. It specifies CASSLGQYYNEQFF.